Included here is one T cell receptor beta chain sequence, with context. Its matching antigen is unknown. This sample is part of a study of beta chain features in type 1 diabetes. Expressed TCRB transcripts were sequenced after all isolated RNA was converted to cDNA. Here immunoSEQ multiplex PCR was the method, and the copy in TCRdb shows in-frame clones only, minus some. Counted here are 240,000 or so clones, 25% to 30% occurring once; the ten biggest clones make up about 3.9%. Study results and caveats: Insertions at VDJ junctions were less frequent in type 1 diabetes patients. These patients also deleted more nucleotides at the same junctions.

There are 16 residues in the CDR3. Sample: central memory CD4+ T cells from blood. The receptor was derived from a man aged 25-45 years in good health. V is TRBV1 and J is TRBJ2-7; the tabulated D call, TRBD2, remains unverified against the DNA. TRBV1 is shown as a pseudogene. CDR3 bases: TGCACCAGCGGATCCTTGGAAAGCGGGAGTCTGCACGAGCAGTACTTC. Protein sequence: CTSGSLESGSLHEQYF.